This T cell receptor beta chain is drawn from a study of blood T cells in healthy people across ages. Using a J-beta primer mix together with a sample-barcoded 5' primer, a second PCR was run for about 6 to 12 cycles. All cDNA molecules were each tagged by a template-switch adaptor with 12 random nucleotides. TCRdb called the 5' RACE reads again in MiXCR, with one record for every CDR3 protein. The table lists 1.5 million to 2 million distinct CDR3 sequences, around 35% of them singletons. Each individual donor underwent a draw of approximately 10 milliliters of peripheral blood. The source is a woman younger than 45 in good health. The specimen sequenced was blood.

This chain's CDR3 is CASRWRGGSTDTQYF. The CDR3 DNA follows: TGCGCCAGCAGGTGGCGGGGGGGAAGCACAGATACGCAGTATTTT. The chain employs TRBV4-1 and TRBJ2-3, with 9 bases matching TRBD2. The germline CDR1 and CDR2 sequences are MGHRA and YSYEKL. Trimming at V came to 6 bases and at J to 0 bases, leaving 4 bases not matched to a gene. The CDR3 extends over 15 amino acids.